The 29 T cell receptor beta chains listed next were all sequenced from one sample in a study of shared clonotypes between healthy human individuals (dated by TCRdb to the early 2020s). Library preparation employed the immunoSEQ multiplex PCR assay. TCRdb holds this immuneACCESS table with in-frame rearrangements only. Some clones are missing; in checked studies, unresolved V genes explain under half, and the rest has no known cause. The sample has hundreds of thousands of clones on record, around 78% of them singletons. The biggest ten clones account for around 1.8% of the sample. The sample comprised memory CD4+ T cells sorted from blood. Reading the label with the study, this specimen's cell subset or site is: CD45RA-negative fraction. These receptors were collected from a woman aged 25-40 years in good health.

The chain carries TRBV5-1 and TRBJ1-1, with a possible D match to TRBD1 (5 bases). Trimming left V 3 bases short and J 0 bases short, with 12 bases between. The germline V gene has CDR1 SGHRS and CDR2 YFSETQ. This CDR3 has 15 residues. The CDR3 here is CASSWGDRLNTEAFF. The CDR3 coding sequence is TGCGCCAGCAGCTGGGGGGATAGATTGAACACTGAAGCTTTCTTT.

This clone was counted a single time. The chain employs TRBV9 and TRBJ1-2; TRBD1 agrees at 7 bases. V was clipped by 3 bases and J by 7 bases; unmatched bases: 9. Germline V lookup: CDR1 SGDLS, CDR2 YYNGEE. The CDR3 runs 14 residues. In nucleotides, the CDR3 is TGTGCCAGCAGCGCAACAGGGGATTATAGTGGCTACACCTTC. This gives the protein CASSATGDYSGYTF.

At least ten counts were recorded for this clone. This sequence joins TRBV5-4 and TRBJ2-7; the D is unclear. V shed 0 bases and J shed 0 bases, with 16 bases lying between them. In germline, CDR1 is SGHNT, CDR2 YYREEE (reference sequence). The CDR3 consists of 17 residues. The CDR3 bases are TGTGCCAGCAGCTTGGCACCAGATTTCTTCGGCTCCTACGAGCAGTACTTC. Amino acids: CASSLAPDFFGSYEQYF.

The V and J genes are TRBV2 and TRBJ2-5; TRBD1 is a possible D gene (5 bases). This CDR3 region has 12 residues. Germline lookup yields CDR1 SNHLY and CDR2 FYNNEI. The V gene lost 8 bases and the J gene lost 3 bases, with 10 bases spanning the gap. This CDR3 reads CASHRKKETQYF. CDR3 in DNA: TGTGCCAGCCACAGGAAAAAAGAGACCCAGTACTTC.

V gene TRBV7-2 combines with J gene TRBJ2-7; the match to TRBD2 covers 7 bases. With 3 bases clipped from V and 2 bases from J, the junction kept 10 bases outside the gene matches. Germline lookup yields CDR1 SGHTA and CDR2 FQGNSA. The CDR3 has 16 amino acids. CDR3: CASSLYRLAETYEQYF. The CDR3 nucleotides read TGTGCCAGCAGCTTGTATCGTCTAGCGGAAACCTACGAGCAGTACTTC. The full variable domain, in which reference TRBV7-2 and TRBJ2-7 provide the parts outside the CDR3, is GAGVSQSPSNKVTEKGKDVELRCDPISGHTALYWYRQSLGQGLEFLIYFQGNSAPDKSGLPSDRFSAERTGGSVSTLTIQRTQQEDSAVYLCASSLYRLAETYEQYFGPGTRLTVT.

The V and J genes are TRBV5-1 and TRBJ1-4; D not resolved. The CDR3 length is 15 residues. With 0 bases removed from V and 4 bases from J, the gap between germline ends came to 10 bases. Germline loops: CDR1 SGHRS, CDR2 YFSETQ. The DNA of the CDR3 is TGCGCCAGCAGCTTGGTTGAGGAGGGTAATGAAAAACTGTTTTTT. Amino acid sequence: CASSLVEEGNEKLFF.

V usage is TRBV28 and J usage is TRBJ1-3, with D perhaps matching TRBD1 (6 bases). This CDR3 has 15 amino acids. Looked up from germline, CDR1 is MDHEN and CDR2 is SYDVKM. V gave up 7 bases and J gave up 3 bases, with 16 bases separating them. CDR3 sequence reads: CASTTGGQGGNTIYF. DNA of the CDR3: TGTGCCAGCACCACGGGGGGGCAGGGTGGAAACACCATATATTTT.

The rearrangement links TRBV2 to TRBJ2-5; D perhaps matches TRBD1 (5 bases). The CDR3 is made up of 12 amino acids. CDR1 and CDR2 from the germline V gene are SNHLY and FYNNEI. Trimming stripped 5 bases from V and 7 bases from J, with 11 bases between. The CDR3: CASSQTDGTQYF. CDR3 sequence (DNA): TGTGCCAGCAGTCAGACAGACGGGACCCAGTACTTC.

The gene calls are TRBV5-1 and TRBJ1-2; D may be TRBD1 (6 bases). Trimming shortened V by 4 bases and J by 5 bases, and 9 bases separated the two germline ends. The CDR3 covers 12 residues. Per the germline V gene, CDR1 is SGHRS and CDR2 is YFSETQ. The CDR3 sequence: CASSDGQYGYTF. CDR3 nucleotides: TGCGCCAGCAGCGACGGACAGTATGGCTACACCTTC.

The chain recombines TRBV23-1 with TRBJ2-5; maybe TRBD2 (5 bases). TRBV23-1 falls under the ORF class, with uncertain function. V was cut by 7 bases and J by 5 bases, with 17 bases left in between. The CDR3 contains 14 residues. The CDR3 DNA is TGCGCCAGCAACGATCACAGCGGCCGGGAGACCCAGTACTTC. Protein sequence: CASNDHSGRETQYF.

This clone was picked up a small number of times. V and J are TRBV28 and TRBJ1-5; 7 bases map to TRBD1. The CDR3 runs to 15 residues. Losses at the gene ends were 3 bases for V and 3 bases for J; bases not matched to a gene: 5. CDR1 is MDHEN and CDR2 is SYDVKM in the germline V gene. CDR3 sequence: CASSLTGRANQPQHF. The CDR3 DNA reads as TGTGCCAGCAGTTTGACAGGGCGGGCCAATCAGCCCCAGCATTTT.

This chain links TRBV28 with TRBJ1-4; D might be TRBD1 (6 bases). The V gene's germline CDR1 is MDHEN and CDR2 SYDVKM. CDR3 size: 13 residues. Trimming took off 6 bases at V and 5 bases at J, with 10 bases between the two ends. As DNA, the CDR3 is TGTGCCAGCAGCACAACAGGGAATGAAAAACTGTTTTTT. Protein: CASSTTGNEKLFF.

J is TRBJ1-2 and V is TRBV10-1; possible D gene TRBD1, 6 bases. The CDR3 length is 13 residues. Germline assignment: CDR1 WNHNN and CDR2 SYGVQD (reference sequence). V was pared by 6 bases and J by 3 bases, with 11 bases between. The CDR3 loop reads CASSAGQHYGYTF. CDR3 nucleotides: TGCGCCAGCAGCGCCGGACAGCACTATGGCTACACCTTC.

The rearrangement joins TRBV7-2 to TRBJ2-3; D gene unclear. The CDR3 is 15 residues long. The ends were cut back, 7 bases at V and 2 bases at J, with 16 bases in the middle. The germline gives CDR1 SGHTA, CDR2 FQGNSA. CDR3 in amino acids: CASTFSVLTTDTQYF. The DNA of the CDR3 is TGTGCCAGCACCTTCTCGGTACTTACCACAGATACGCAGTATTTT. Combining the CDR3 with reference TRBV7-2 and TRBJ2-3 gives the whole variable domain GAGVSQSPSNKVTEKGKDVELRCDPISGHTALYWYRQSLGQGLEFLIYFQGNSAPDKSGLPSDRFSAERTGGSVSTLTIQRTQQEDSAVYLCASTFSVLTTDTQYFGPGTRLTVL.

This clone was detected once. V is TRBV6-1 and J is TRBJ2-5; TRBD2 aligns across 11 bases. This CDR3 has 15 residues. V shed 6 bases and J 6 bases; nucleotides not matched to a gene: 9. CDR1 and CDR2 from the germline V gene are MNHNS and SASEGT. The CDR3, as DNA: TGTGCCAGCAGCCCGGGACTAGCGGTCGCGCAGACCCAGTACTTC. Its translation is CASSPGLAVAQTQYF.

The chain carries TRBV6-1 and TRBJ1-1; 8 nucleotides align to TRBD1. The J segment lost 5 bases and the V segment lost 6 bases, leaving 11 bases of the junction unmatched. The CDR3 has 15 amino acids. CDR1 is MNHNS and CDR2 is SASEGT in the germline V gene. The CDR3 protein is CASSPRTGSLTEAFF. The CDR3 DNA follows: TGTGCCAGCAGCCCAAGGACAGGGAGTTTAACTGAAGCTTTCTTT.

The chain couples TRBV6-5 to TRBJ2-3; 11 nucleotides align to TRBD2. The trim removed 6 bases at V and 2 bases at J, leaving 4 bases unmatched. CDR3 length: 15 residues. Germline CDR1 and CDR2: MNHEY and SVGAGI. CDR3: CASRLLAGDTDTQYF. Here the CDR3 DNA reads TGTGCCAGCAGACTACTAGCGGGGGACACAGATACGCAGTATTTT.

The V gene is TRBV21-1, the J gene TRBJ2-7; TRBD2, the table's D call, was not compared with the DNA. TRBV21-1 is noted as a pseudogene. The CDR3 runs 14 residues. CDR3 bases: TGTGCCAGCAGCACTAGCGGGAAGCACTACGAGCAGTACTTC. Translation: CASSTSGKHYEQYF.

The count of this clone is one. V gene TRBV5-6 combines with J gene TRBJ1-3; D is undetermined. The V end lost 0 bases, the J end lost 2 bases, and 9 bases lay between the germline ends. The CDR3 is made up of 15 amino acids. From germline, CDR1 is SGHDT and CDR2 YYEEEE. The CDR3 here is CASSLAGGAGNTIYF. CDR3 nucleotide sequence: TGTGCCAGCAGCTTGGCCGGAGGAGCTGGAAACACCATATATTTT.

The rearrangement links TRBV5-6 to TRBJ2-3; 8 bases are a match to TRBD2. After removal of 3 bases from V and 3 bases from J, the junction contained 6 bases not matched to a gene. The CDR3 totals 15 residues. CDR1 and CDR2 (germline): SGHDT, YYEEEE. The CDR3 here is CASSSNGRATDTQYF. CDR3 DNA sequence: TGTGCCAGCAGCTCAAACGGGAGGGCGACAGATACGCAGTATTTT.

The chain carries TRBV5-4 and TRBJ1-2, with D possibly being TRBD1 (6 bases). V gave up 2 bases and J gave up 2 bases, with 13 bases separating them. The CDR3 length is 15 residues. CDR1 is SGHNT, CDR2 YYREEE, per germline (reference sequence). As DNA, the CDR3 is TGTGCCAGCAGCTTAGGAGGGGGTGGCAACTATGGCTACACCTTC. Translation: CASSLGGGGNYGYTF.

V is TRBV10-3 and J is TRBJ2-6; D is undetermined. Germline lookup yields CDR1 ENHRY and CDR2 SYGVKD. V gave up 10 bases and J gave up 4 bases, with 14 bases separating them. This CDR3 is built from 14 residues. The CDR3 DNA reads as TGTGCCACTCGTGGGGTCTCCGGGGCCAACGTCCTGACTTTC. Amino acid sequence: CATRGVSGANVLTF.

The genes are TRBV7-9 and TRBJ1-1, with no clear D. The V gene lost 5 bases and the J gene lost 0 bases, with 10 bases spanning the gap. Looked up from germline, CDR1 is SEHNR and CDR2 is FQNEAQ (reference sequence). The length of the CDR3 is 14 residues. The CDR3 sequence is CASSLTDMNTEAFF. The CDR3 DNA reads as TGTGCCAGCAGCCTTACAGACATGAACACTGAAGCTTTCTTT. Full variable domain (rest looked up from reference TRBV7-9 and TRBJ1-1): DTGVSQNPRHKITKRGQNVTFRCDPISEHNRLYWYRQTLGQGPEFLTYFQNEAQLEKSRLLSDRFSAERPKGSFSTLEIQRTEQGDSAMYLCASSLTDMNTEAFFGQGTRLTVV.

This clone has a handful of counts. The chain uses TRBV6-1 and TRBJ2-3; 7 bases are shared with TRBD1. The germline gives CDR1 MNHNS, CDR2 SASEGT. With 6 bases clipped from V and 6 bases from J, the junction kept 9 bases outside the gene matches. This CDR3 has 14 amino acids. CDR3 sequence: CASRGGRIRDTQYF. The CDR3 nucleotides are TGTGCCAGCAGAGGGGGCAGGATCAGGGATACGCAGTATTTT.

The gene calls are TRBV29-1 and TRBJ2-3, with TRBD2 matching over 13 bases. Trimming at V came to 5 bases and at J to 8 bases, leaving 10 bases not matched to a gene. CDR1 and CDR2 from the germline V gene are SQVTM and ANQGSEA. This CDR3 has 15 residues. The CDR3 DNA reads as TGCAGCGTTCCCGGACTAGCGGGAGATTTGGGTACGCAGTATTTT. It is translated as CSVPGLAGDLGTQYF.

This chain links TRBV11-2 with TRBJ2-5; D possibly corresponds to TRBD1 (6 bases). Trimming stripped 5 bases from V and 3 bases from J, with 16 bases between. The CDR3 is made up of 15 amino acids. Per germline, CDR1 SGHAT and CDR2 FQNNGV. CDR3 sequence reads: CASSPGQGVKETQYF. The CDR3 coding sequence is TGTGCCAGCAGCCCGGGACAAGGGGTGAAAGAGACCCAGTACTTC.

The rearrangement uses TRBV25-1 and TRBJ2-2; tentatively, D is TRBD1 or TRBD2 (6 bases each). Trimming removed 5 bases at V and 5 bases at J, with 12 bases between. CDR1 is MGHDK and CDR2 is SYGVNS in the germline V gene. CDR3 length equals 14 residues. CDR3 coding DNA: TGTGCCAGCAGTACCGGAGGGGGAACCGGGGAGCTGTTTTTT. Encoded protein: CASSTGGGTGELFF.

The V and J genes are TRBV28 and TRBJ2-5; 8 bases align to TRBD2. Germline lookup yields CDR1 MDHEN and CDR2 SYDVKM. This CDR3 contains 17 residues. The trim removed 3 bases at V and 6 bases at J, leaving 15 bases unmatched. In nucleotides, the CDR3 is TGTGCCAGCAGTTTGTCACTGGGACTAGAGGGTTCAAAGACCCAGTACTTC. Protein product: CASSLSLGLEGSKTQYF.

Only one count was recorded for this clone. The rearrangement joins TRBV13 to TRBJ1-2; D is possibly TRBD1 (5 bases). Germline CDR1 is PRHDT and CDR2 is FYEKMQ (reference sequence). V was cut by 5 bases and J by 5 bases, with 12 bases left in between. The CDR3 has 13 residues. The CDR3 DNA reads TGTGCCAGCAGCATAAGAGGGGAATATGGCTACACCTTC. Residues: CASSIRGEYGYTF.